This TCR beta chain was retrieved from a study of T-cell reconstitution after alpha-beta-depleted transplantation in children. Using unique molecular identifiers, the investigators prepared the TCRbeta library. TCRdb independently ran MiXCR on the PCR reads; one entry per CDR3 protein. Of approximately 32,000 distinct CDR3 sequences listed, about 6% were seen once; the top ten hold 25% to 30%. This clonotype was seen repeatedly, ten times or more. Its antigen is unknown. General study results and limits: Several hundred expanded graft clones reportedly gave rise to the alpha-beta T cells present about two months after transplant.

The CDR3 extends over 17 amino acids. Germline V gives CDR1 MNHEY, CDR2 SVGEGT. V dropped 5 bases and J dropped 3 bases, with 20 bases sitting between them. This specimen consisted of peripheral blood, obtained 60 days after TCRalphabeta/CD19-depleted stem cell transplant. The origin of this receptor is a child under two years old who had a stem cell transplant for acute myeloid leukemia, so the T cells may come from the graft donor. The gene calls are TRBV6-2 or TRBV6-3 and TRBJ2-1; D possibly corresponds to TRBD1 (6 bases). In DNA, the CDR3 is TGTGCCAGCAGTCTGCCGACAGGAAAAGTTTTCTACAATGAGCAGTTCTTC. Translated, it gives CASSLPTGKVFYNEQFF.